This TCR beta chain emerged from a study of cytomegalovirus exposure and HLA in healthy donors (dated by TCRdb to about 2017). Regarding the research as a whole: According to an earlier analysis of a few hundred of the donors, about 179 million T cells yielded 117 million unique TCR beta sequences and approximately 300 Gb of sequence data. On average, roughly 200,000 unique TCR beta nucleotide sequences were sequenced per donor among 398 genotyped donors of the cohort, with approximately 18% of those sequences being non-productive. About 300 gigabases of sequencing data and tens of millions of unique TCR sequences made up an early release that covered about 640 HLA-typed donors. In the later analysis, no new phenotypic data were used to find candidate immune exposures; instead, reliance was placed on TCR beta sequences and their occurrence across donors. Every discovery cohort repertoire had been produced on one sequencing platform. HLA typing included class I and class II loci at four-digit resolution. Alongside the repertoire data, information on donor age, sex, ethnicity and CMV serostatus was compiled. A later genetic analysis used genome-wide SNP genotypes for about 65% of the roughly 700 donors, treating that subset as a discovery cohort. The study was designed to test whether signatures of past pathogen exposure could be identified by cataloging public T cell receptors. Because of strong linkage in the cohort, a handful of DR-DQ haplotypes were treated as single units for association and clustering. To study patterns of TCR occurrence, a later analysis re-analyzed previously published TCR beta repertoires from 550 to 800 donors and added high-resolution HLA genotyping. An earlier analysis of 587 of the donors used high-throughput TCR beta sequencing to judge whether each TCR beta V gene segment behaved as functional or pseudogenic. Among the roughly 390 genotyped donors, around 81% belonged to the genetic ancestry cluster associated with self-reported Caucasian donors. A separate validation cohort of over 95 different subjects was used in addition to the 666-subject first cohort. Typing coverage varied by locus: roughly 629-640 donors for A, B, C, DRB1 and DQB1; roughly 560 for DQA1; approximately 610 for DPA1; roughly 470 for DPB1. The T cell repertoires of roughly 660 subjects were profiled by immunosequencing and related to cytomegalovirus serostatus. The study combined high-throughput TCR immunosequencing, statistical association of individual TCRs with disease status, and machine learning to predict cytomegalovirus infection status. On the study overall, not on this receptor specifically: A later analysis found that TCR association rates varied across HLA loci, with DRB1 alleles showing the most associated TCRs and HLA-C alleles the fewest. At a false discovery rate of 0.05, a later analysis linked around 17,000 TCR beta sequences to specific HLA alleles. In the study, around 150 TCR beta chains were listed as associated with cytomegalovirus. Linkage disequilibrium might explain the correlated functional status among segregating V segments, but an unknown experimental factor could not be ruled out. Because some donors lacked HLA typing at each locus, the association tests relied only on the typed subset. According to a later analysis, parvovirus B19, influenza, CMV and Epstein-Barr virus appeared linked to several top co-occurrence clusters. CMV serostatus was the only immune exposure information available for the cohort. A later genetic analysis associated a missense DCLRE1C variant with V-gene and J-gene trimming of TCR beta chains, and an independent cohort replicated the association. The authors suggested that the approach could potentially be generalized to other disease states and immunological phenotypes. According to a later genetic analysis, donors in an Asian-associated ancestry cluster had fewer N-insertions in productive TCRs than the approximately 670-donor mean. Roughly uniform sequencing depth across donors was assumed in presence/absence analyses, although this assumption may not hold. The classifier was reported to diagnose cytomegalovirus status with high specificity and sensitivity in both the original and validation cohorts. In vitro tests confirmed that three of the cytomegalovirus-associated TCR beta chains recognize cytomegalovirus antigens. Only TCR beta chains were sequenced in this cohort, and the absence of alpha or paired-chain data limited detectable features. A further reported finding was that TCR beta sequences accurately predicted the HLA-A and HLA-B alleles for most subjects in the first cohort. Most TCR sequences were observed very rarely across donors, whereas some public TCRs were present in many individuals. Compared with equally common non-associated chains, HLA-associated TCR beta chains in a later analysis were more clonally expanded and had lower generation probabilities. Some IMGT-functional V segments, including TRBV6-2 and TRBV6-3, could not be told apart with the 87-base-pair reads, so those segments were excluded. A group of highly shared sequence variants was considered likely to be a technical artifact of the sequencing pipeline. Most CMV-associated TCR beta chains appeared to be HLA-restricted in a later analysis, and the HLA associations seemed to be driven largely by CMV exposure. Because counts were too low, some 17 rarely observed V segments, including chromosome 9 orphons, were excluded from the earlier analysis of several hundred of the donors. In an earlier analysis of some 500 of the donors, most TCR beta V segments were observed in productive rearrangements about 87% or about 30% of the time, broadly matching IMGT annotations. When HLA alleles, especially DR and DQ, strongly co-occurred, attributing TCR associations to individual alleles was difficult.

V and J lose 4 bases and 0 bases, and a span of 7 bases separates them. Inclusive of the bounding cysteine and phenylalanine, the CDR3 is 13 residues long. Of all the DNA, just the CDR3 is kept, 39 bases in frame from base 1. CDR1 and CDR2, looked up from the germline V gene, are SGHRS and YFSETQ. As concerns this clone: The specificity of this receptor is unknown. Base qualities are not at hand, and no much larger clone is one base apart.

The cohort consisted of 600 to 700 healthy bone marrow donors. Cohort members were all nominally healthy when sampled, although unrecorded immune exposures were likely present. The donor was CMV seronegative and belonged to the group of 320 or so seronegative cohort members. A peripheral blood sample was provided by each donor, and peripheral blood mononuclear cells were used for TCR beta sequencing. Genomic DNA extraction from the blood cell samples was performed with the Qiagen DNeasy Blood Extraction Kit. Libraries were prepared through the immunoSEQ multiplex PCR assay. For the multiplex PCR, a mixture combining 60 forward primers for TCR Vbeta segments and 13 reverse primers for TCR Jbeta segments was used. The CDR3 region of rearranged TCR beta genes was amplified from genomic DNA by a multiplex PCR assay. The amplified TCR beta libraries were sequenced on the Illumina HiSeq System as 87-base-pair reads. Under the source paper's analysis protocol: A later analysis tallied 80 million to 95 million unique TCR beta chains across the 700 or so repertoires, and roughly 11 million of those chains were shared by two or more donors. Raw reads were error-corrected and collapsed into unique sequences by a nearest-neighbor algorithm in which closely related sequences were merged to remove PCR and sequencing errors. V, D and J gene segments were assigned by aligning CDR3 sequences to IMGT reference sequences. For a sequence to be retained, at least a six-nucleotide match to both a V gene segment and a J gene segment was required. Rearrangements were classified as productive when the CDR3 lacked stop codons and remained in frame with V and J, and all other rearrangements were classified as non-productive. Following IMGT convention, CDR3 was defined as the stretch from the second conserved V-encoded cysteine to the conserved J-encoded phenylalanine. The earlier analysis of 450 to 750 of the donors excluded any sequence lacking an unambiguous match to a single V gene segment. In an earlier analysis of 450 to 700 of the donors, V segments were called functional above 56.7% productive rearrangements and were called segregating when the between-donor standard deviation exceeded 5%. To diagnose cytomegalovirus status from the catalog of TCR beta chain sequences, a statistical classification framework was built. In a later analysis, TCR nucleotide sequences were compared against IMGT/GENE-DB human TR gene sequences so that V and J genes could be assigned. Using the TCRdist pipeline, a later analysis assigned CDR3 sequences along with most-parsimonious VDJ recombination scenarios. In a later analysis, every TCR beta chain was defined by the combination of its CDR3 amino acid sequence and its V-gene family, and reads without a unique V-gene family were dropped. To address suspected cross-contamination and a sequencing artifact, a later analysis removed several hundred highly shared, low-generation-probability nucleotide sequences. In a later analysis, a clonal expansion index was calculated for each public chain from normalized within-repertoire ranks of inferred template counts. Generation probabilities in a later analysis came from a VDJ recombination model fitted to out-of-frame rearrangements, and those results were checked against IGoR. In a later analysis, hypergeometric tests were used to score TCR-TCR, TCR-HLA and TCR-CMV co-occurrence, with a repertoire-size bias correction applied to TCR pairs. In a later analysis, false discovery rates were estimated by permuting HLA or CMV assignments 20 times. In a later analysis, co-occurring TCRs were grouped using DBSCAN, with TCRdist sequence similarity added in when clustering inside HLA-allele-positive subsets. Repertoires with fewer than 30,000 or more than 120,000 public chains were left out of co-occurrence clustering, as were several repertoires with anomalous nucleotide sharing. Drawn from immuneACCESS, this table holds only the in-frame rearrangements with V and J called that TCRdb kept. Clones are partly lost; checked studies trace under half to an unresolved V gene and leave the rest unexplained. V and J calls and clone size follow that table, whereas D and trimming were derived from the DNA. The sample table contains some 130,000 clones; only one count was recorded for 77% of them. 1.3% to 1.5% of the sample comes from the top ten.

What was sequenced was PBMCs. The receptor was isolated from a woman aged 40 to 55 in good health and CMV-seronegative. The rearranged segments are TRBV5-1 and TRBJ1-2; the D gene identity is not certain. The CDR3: CASSDTANYGYTF. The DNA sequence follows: TGCGCCAGCAGCGATACAGCTAACTATGGCTACACCTTC. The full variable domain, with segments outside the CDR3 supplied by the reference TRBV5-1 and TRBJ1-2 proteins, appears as KAGVTQTPRYLIKTRGQQVTLSCSPISGHRSVSWYQQTPGQGLQFLFEYFSETQRNKGNFPGRFSGRQFSNSRSEMNVSTLELGDSALYLCASSDTANYGYTFGSGTRLTVV.